The source of this T cell receptor (beta chain) is a study of CD8 T cells in Susac syndrome (dated by TCRdb to the late 2010s). About the investigation overall: The study used repertoire sequencing to test whether antigen drove CD8+ T cell activation and differentiation in Susac syndrome.

RNA was extracted using the RNeasy kit, and roughly 0.45 to 1 ug of the RNA was reverse transcribed with random hexamers. The immunoSEQ multiplex PCR assay, which covers 54 Vbeta and 13 Jbeta segments, was used to amplify TCR beta CDR3 regions. Bias from PCR amplification was corrected by using a synthetic template baseline for primer optimization and for computational correction. The authors processed their data as follows. Reads were annotated to V, D and J genes per IMGT and analyzed with immunoSEQ Analyzer, keeping only productive sequences. Clonality was computed as one minus Shannon entropy normalized by log2 of the number of productive unique sequences. For each patient and control, public and private clones were evaluated within the 100 most prevalent clones. A clone was defined as Susac-specific if it was absent from the healthy and MS cohorts, from over 1,000 published viral clones and from other ImmuneACCESS disease sequences. The raw public reads went through TCRdb reprocessing: fastp at Q25, MiXCR clone calling, in-frame beta chains kept. Each record represents a unique CDR3 protein, reported with the most common genes and DNA among its rows. The authors' filters were not applied to this entry. Within this sample are some 180,000 distinct CDR3 sequences, with around 96% of them counted one time only. Together, the top ten hold about 0.1% of the sample.

V trim: 5 bases; J trim: 6 bases; unmatched bases: 5. The CDR3, cysteine through phenylalanine, is 14 amino acids long. Only the CDR3 DNA is retained, 42 bases long and in frame from the first base. CDR1 and CDR2, per the germline V gene, are SGHTA and FQGNSA. What the research found in general, with its limitations: The number of individuals in the TCR sequencing and HLA analysis was recognized as being relatively small.

Peripheral blood CD8+ and CD4+ T cells from healthy donors, Susac syndrome patients and multiple sclerosis patients were profiled by high-throughput TCR beta sequencing. The healthy donors served as controls matched for age and sex. Bulk CD8+ and CD4+ T cells were purified magnetically by negative isolation, whereas CD8+ TEMRA cells were enriched by FACS. Blood was collected in EDTA tubes and processed within 24 hours, with PBMCs isolated through density gradient centrifugation. PBMCs destined for TCR sequencing were cryopreserved in liquid nitrogen and later thawed in a 37 °C water bath. Purity of sorted or isolated CD4+, CD8+ and CD8+ TEMRA cells was at least 90%. In the case of this clonotype: Its antigen is not yet known. One base away there is no much larger clone; base qualities are not given.

The source material was CD4+ T cells from PBMCs. The TCR was taken from a human donor in good health. The rearrangement joined TRBV7-2 to TRBJ2-3; TRBD2 fits 10 bases in the junction. The CDR3 region reads CASSAGTSADTQYF. The DNA is as follows: TGTGCCAGCAGCGCCGGGACTAGCGCGGATACGCAGTATTTT.